This TCR beta chain was captured in a study of T-cell memory formation after mild COVID-19. TCRdb itself ran the 5' RACE reads through MiXCR, one entry per CDR3 protein. Here the sample spans under 85,000 distinct CDR3 sequences, approximately 15% being singletons. Worth noting for this clonotype: Its antigen is undetermined.

The study, taken as a whole, reports: Detection of some responders pre-infection suggested pre-existing cross-reactive memory T cells participated. Second-wave clones peaking on day 37 lacked confirmed SARS-CoV-2 specificity. Shrinking CD4+ clones were chiefly CM and EM; CD8+ ones were chiefly EMRA.

The V end was cut by 4 bases, the J end by 4 bases, with 8 bases between. In germline, CDR1 is SGHTA, CDR2 FQGNSA. The length of the CDR3 is 12 residues. The specimen was PBMCs or a T cell subset sorted from them (not recorded which). This receptor was obtained from an adult woman who had mild COVID-19 (a few samples of this study predate the infection). Cell type and time point are not known. The chain links TRBV7-2 to TRBJ2-7; no reliable D call. The CDR3 nucleotides read TGTGCCAGCAGCTATGCCGGATACGAGCAGTACTTC. It translates to CASSYAGYEQYF.